What follows is one T cell receptor (beta chain) and its context. The antigen is not known. This entry belongs to a study of T-cell reconstitution after alpha-beta-depleted transplantation in children. The CDR3 has 14 residues. Germline CDR1 is MNHNS and CDR2 is SASEGT. V dropped 7 bases and J dropped 6 bases, with 16 bases sitting between them. Library preparation (for TCRbeta) was performed with unique molecular identifiers. Each CDR3 protein is one row after TCRdb ran MiXCR on the PCR reads. The sample yields about 580,000 distinct CDR3 sequences, roughly 23% seen once. Study-level points and caveats: The high TCRbeta diversity at day 60 in some patients came from surviving recipient T cells and thymic progenitors. The study reportedly traced alpha-beta T cells about two months after transplant to several hundred expanded graft clones. Newly made T cells mostly supplied T-cell counts and diversity one year after transplant.

This specimen was PBMCs, mostly from graft donor cells, taken 360 days after TCRalphabeta/CD19-depleted stem cell transplant. The source is a boy less than two years old who had a stem cell transplant for acute myeloid leukemia, so the T cells may come from the graft donor. This chain connects TRBV6-1 to TRBJ1-5; D not resolved. CDR3: CASKSGQQVQPQHF. The CDR3, as DNA: TGTGCCAGCAAATCTGGTCAGCAGGTTCAGCCCCAGCATTTT.